The sample holds a few counts of the clone carrying this TCR beta chain. What it binds is unknown. This entry comes from a study of human T cells and chemical hapten exposure. Study outcomes and limitations: The study found expanded TCRs formed significantly more large CDR3 similarity clusters than controls.

TCRdb processed the RACE reads anew with MiXCR; each CDR3 protein has one entry. The sample has around 110,000 distinct CDR3 sequences, roughly an eighth seen once. V shed 5 bases and J shed 6 bases, with 21 bases lying between them. Germline V lookup: CDR1 DFQATT, CDR2 SNEGSKA (reference sequence). The CDR3 runs to 15 residues. Regarding time point: pre-sensitization, week 0. As for treatment: therapeutic diphenylcyclopropenone sensitization with weekly scalp DPC. The rearrangement links TRBV20-1 to TRBJ2-3, with D tentatively TRBD1 or TRBD2 (6 bases each). Sequenced here: whole blood, sampled in connection with sensitization to the hapten diphenylcyclopropenone (DPC). The clonotype was recovered from a woman aged 45-65 years with alopecia areata. Some clones in this sample may be carry-over from other donors' samples. The CDR3 is CSADTGEGGMDTQYF. Written as DNA, the CDR3 is TGCAGTGCTGATACCGGAGAAGGGGGGATGGATACGCAGTATTTT.